The entry below describes one TCR beta chain. This specimen belongs to a study of blood T cell repertoires in COVID-19. Study-wide background: Sources were T cells, B-cell-depleted T cells, or PBMCs; the material itself was cDNA or gDNA.

Losses at the gene ends were 1 base for V and 8 bases for J; bases not matched to a gene: 0. CDR1 is LGHDT, CDR2 YNNKEL, per germline (reference sequence). The CDR3 length is 13 residues. Authors' data handling: For nucleated cells, counts were estimated from reference gene primer amplification. The table came from immunoSEQ multiplex PCR; TCRdb's copy has only in-frame clones and leaves some out. Clone size and the V and J calls come from that table; the DNA yielded D and trimming. The sample records 95,000 to 110,000 clones, 87% being singletons. The chain employs TRBV3-1 (or the pseudogene TRBV3-2) and TRBJ2-4; 9 bases map to TRBD1. This receptor was identified in a middle-aged man in a cohort sampled during active COVID-19. Source material: peripheral blood. The CDR3 bases are TGTGCCAGCAGCCAAGGGACAGGGGACATTCAGTACTTC. Its translation is CASSQGTGDIQYF.